This T cell receptor (beta chain) originates from a study of cytomegalovirus exposure and HLA in healthy donors. To note about this clone: What it binds is unknown.

Study-level points and caveats: Sequences of the TCR beta chain were said to predict the HLA-A and HLA-B alleles of most subjects accurately. The study designated over 150 TCR beta chains cytomegalovirus-associated.

Both 60 Vbeta primers and 13 Jbeta primers went into the PCR. Sequencing was performed with immunoSEQ multiplex PCR; in TCRdb, only in-frame clones are kept and a portion is missing. The table lists about 140,000 clones, less than 85% of them singletons. The CDR3 runs to 17 residues. With 3 bases removed from V and 0 bases from J, the gap between germline ends came to 16 bases. Germline CDR1 SGDLS, CDR2 YYNGEE. Sequenced: PBMCs. V usage is TRBV9 and J usage is TRBJ1-3; TRBD1 is a possible D gene (5 bases). The clonotype was recovered from a man between 40 and 49 years old in good health and CMV-seronegative. CDR3 in DNA: TGTGCCAGCAGCGATTTTCCGGGGGGGATCTCTGGAAACACCATATATTTT. Encoded protein: CASSDFPGGISGNTIYF.